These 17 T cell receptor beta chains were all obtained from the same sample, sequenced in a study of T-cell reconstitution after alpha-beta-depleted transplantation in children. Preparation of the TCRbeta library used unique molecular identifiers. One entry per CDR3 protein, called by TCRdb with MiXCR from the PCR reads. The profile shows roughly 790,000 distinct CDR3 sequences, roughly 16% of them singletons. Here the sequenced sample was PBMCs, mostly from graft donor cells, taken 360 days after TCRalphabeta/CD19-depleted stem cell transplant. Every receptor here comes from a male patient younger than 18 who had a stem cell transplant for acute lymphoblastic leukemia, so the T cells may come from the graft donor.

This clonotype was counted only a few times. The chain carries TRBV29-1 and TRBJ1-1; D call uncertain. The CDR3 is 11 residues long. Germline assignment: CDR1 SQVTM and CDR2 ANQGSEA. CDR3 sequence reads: CSGSRGAEAFF. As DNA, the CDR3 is TGCAGTGGCTCCCGGGGAGCTGAAGCTTTCTTT.

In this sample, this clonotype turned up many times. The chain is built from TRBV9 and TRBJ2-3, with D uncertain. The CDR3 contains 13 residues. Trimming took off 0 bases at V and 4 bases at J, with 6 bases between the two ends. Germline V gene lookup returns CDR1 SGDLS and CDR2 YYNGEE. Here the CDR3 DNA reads TGTGCCAGCAGCGTAGCCCGGGCAGATACGCAGTATTTT. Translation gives CASSVARADTQYF. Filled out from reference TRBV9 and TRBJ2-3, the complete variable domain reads DSGVTQTPKHLITATGQRVTLRCSPRSGDLSVYWYQQSLDQGLQFLIQYYNGEERAKGNILERFSAQQFPDLHSELNLSSLELGDSALYFCASSVARADTQYFGPGTRLTVL.

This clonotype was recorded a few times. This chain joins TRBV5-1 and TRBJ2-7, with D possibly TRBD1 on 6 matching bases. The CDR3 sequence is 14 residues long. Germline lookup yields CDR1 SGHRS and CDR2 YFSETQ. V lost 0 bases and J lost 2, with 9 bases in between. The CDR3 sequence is CASSLADRPYEQYF. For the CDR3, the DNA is TGCGCCAGCAGCTTGGCCGACAGGCCCTACGAGCAGTACTTC.

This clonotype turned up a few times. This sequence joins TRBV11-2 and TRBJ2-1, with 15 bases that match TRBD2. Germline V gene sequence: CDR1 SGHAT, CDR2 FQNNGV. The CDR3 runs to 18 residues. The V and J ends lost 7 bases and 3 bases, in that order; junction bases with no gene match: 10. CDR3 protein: CASIPGLAGGSHYNEQFF. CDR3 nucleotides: TGTGCCAGCATACCGGGACTAGCGGGAGGATCCCACTACAATGAGCAGTTCTTC.

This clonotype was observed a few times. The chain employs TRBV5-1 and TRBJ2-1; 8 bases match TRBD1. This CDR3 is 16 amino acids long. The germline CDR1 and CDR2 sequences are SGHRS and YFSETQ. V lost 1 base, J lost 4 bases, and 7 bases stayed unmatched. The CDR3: CASSLYGTGIYNEQFF. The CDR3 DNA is TGCGCCAGCAGCTTGTACGGGACAGGAATTTACAATGAGCAGTTCTTC.

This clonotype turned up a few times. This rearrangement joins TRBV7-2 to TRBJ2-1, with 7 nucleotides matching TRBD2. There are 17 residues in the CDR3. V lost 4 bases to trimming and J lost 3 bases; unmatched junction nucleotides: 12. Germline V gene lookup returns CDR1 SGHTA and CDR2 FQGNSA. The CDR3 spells CASSSPRGGGSYNEQFF. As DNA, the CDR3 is TGTGCCAGCAGCTCCCCTCGGGGCGGGGGTAGCTACAATGAGCAGTTCTTC.

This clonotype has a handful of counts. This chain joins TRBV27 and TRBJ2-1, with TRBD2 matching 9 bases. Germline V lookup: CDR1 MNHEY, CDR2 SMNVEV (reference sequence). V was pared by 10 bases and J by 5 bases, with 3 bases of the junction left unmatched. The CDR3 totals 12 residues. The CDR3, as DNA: TGTGCCACCAAGCGGGGGGACAATGAGCAGTTCTTC. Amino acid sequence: CATKRGDNEQFF.

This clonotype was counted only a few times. The CDR3 nucleotides are TGTGCCAGCAGTTTTGGCGGGAGGGCCGGGGAGCAGTACTTC. Translation: CASSFGGRAGEQYF. The chain employs TRBV12-3 or TRBV12-4 and TRBJ2-7, with 9 bases lining up with TRBD2. Trimming took 3 bases from V and 7 from J; bases not matched to a gene: 7. This CDR3 region has 14 residues.

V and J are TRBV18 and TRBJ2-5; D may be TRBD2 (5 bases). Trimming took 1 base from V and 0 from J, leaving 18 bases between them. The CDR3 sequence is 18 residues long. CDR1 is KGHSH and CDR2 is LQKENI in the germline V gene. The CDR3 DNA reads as TGTGCCAGCTCACCACTTCCCCGGACTGCCTGGTACCAAGAGACCCAGTACTTC. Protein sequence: CASSPLPRTAWYQETQYF.

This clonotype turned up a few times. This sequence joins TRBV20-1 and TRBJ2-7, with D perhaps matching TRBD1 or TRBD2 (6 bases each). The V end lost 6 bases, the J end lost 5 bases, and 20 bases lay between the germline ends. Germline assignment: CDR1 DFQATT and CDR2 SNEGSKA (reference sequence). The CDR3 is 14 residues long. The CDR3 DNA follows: TGCAGTGCCATCTTAAGGGGGGCTTTGGACGAGCAGTACTTC. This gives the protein CSAILRGALDEQYF.

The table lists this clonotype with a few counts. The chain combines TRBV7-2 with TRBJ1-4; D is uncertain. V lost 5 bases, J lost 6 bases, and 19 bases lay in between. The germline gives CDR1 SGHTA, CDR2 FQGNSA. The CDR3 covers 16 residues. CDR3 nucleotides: TGTGCCAGCAGCCCGGGAAGACTCGGGCGGGATGAAAAACTGTTTTTT. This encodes CASSPGRLGRDEKLFF.

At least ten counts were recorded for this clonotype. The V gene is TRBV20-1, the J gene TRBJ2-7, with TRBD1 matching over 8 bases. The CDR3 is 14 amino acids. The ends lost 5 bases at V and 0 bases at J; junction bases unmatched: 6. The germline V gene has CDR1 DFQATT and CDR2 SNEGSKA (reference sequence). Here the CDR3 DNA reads TGCAGTGCTGAATGGACAGGGACCTCCTACGAGCAGTACTTC. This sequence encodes CSAEWTGTSYEQYF.

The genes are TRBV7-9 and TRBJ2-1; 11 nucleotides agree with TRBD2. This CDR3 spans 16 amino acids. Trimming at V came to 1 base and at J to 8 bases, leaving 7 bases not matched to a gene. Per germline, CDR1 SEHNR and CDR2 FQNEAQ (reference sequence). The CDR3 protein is CASSLVLAGAGDEQFF. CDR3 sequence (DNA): TGTGCCAGCAGCTTAGTACTAGCGGGAGCTGGAGATGAGCAGTTCTTC.

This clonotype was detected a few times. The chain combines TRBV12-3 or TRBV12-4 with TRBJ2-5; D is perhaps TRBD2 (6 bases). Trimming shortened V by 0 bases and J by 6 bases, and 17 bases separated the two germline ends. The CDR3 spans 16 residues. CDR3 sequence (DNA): TGTGCCAGCAGTTTAGCGGTAGGAGGGATAAGGCAGACCCAGTACTTC. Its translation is CASSLAVGGIRQTQYF.

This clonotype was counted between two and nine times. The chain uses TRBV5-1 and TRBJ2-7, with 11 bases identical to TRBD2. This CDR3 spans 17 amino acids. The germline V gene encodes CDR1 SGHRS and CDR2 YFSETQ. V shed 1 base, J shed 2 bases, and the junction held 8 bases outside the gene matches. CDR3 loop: CASSLPRLAGSTYEQYF. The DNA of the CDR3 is TGCGCCAGCAGCTTGCCTCGACTAGCGGGAAGTACCTACGAGCAGTACTTC.

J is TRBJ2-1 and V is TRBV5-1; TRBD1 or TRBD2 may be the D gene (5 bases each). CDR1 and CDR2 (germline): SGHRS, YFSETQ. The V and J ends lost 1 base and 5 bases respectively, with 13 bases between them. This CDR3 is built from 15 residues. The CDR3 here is CASSLTPGADNEQFF. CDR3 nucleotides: TGCGCCAGCAGCTTGACTCCCGGGGCAGACAATGAGCAGTTCTTC.

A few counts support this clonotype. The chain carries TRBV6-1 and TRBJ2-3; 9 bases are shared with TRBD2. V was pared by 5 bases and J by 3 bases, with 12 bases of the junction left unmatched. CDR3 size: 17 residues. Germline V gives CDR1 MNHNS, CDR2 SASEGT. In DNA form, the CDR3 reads TGTGCCAGCAGTCGCCGCACCGCAGCGGGAGGTACAGATACGCAGTATTTT. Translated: CASSRRTAAGGTDTQYF.